Following are 22 T cell receptor beta chains from one sample sequenced in a study of tissue T cells after allogeneic stem cell transplantation. The table came from immunoSEQ multiplex PCR; TCRdb's copy has only in-frame clones and leaves some out. The table shows 1,600 or so clones, with around 50% occurring only once. Specified time point: mouse harvest day 14 after allogeneic transplant. The graft held 10^6 splenic CD5+ T cells and 10^7 T-cell-depleted bone marrow cells. The specimen was gut tissue. These receptors originate from a female BALB/c mouse given C57BL/6 T cells with graft-versus-host disease after an allogeneic hematopoietic cell transplant.

On this clone: Gene names are the mouse ones. The CDR3 end is not reached by the read, which stops 1 residue before it; the germline J gene fills it in. The chain joins TRBV19 to TRBJ1-4, with unresolved D. Trimming cost V 1 base and J 4 bases, with 5 bases left between them. The V gene's germline CDR1 is FNHDT and CDR2 SITEND (reference sequence). The CDR3 has 13 amino acids. The CDR3 sequence is CASSIPNNERLFF. The part of the CDR3 DNA that was read is TGTGCCAGCAGTATACCCAACAACGAAAGATTATTT. The variable domain in full, completed from reference TRBV19 and TRBJ1-4, reads GGIITQTPKFLIGQEGQKLTLKCQQNFNHDTMYWYRQDSGKGLRLIYYSITENDLQKGDLSEGYDASREKKSSFSLTVTSAQKNEMAVFLCASSIPNNERLFFGHGTKLSVL.

Note on this clone: Genes and germline are mouse. The CDR3 DNA, read in part, is TGTGCAAGCAGCTTGGGACAGACAGAAGTCTTC. Encoded protein: CASSLGQTEVF. The entire CDR3 protein reads CASSLGQTEVFF. The chain joins TRBV16 to TRBJ1-1; 7 bases are shared with TRBD1. The read comes to an end 1 residue before the CDR3 does, leaving the germline J gene to fill in the end. The CDR3 is made up of 12 amino acids. V trimming: 3 bases; J trimming: 5 bases; junction bases outside the gene matches: 0. Germline V gene sequence: CDR1 SGHSA, CDR2 FRNQAP.

A remark on this clone: The listed genes are named as in mouse. The read is 1 residue too short to cover the CDR3 end, so that end is filled in from the germline J gene. The chain joins TRBV15 to TRBJ2-7; maybe TRBD1 (5 bases). The CDR3 has 12 amino acids. Trimming took 5 bases from V and 7 from J, leaving 12 bases between them. The germline V gene encodes CDR1 SGHND and CDR2 FRSKSL. CDR3 protein: CASSPREGEQYF. The DNA read from the CDR3 is TGTGCCAGCAGTCCCAGGGAGGGGGAACAGTAC.

A note on this clone: Gene names refer to mouse genes. The read ends 1 residue shy of where the CDR3 ends; the end is completed using the germline J gene. This rearrangement joins TRBV23 to TRBJ2-1. The V gene's germline CDR1 is KGHTA and CDR2 FQNQQP. CDR3 size: 15 residues. CDR3 loop: CSSSQSLGNYAEQFF. Incomplete CDR3 DNA: TGCTCCAGCAGTCAATCGTTGGGCAACTATGCTGAGCAGTTC.

Points on this clone: Genes and germline are mouse. The CDR3 goes on 1 residue after the read ends, and that part is filled in from the germline J gene. The rearrangement links TRBV26 to TRBJ1-1, with TRBD1 matching over 10 bases. The CDR3 has 14 amino acids. Losses at the gene ends were 3 bases for V and 3 bases for J; bases not matched to a gene: 1. Germline V gene data show CDR1 as KGHPV and CDR2 as FQNQEV (reference sequence). CDR3 amino acids: CASSLGTGDTEVFF. The sequenced part of the CDR3 DNA is TGTGCCAGCAGTCTCGGGACAGGGGACACAGAAGTCTTC.

Of note for this clone: Germline and genes: mouse. The CDR3 goes on 1 residue after the read ends, and that part is filled in from the germline J gene. The chain links TRBV12-2 to TRBJ1-1; the D is unclear. The V end lost 1 base, the J end lost 1 base, and 6 bases lay between the germline ends. The V gene's germline CDR1 is SGHLS and CDR2 HYDKME. This CDR3 has 13 amino acids. The CDR3 sequence: CASSLFINTEVFF. The part of the CDR3 DNA that was read is TGTGCCAGCTCTCTTTTCATAAACACAGAAGTCTTC.

On this clone: The genes are named according to mouse. The read terminates 1 residue ahead of where the CDR3 ends, so the germline J gene completes it. The gene calls are TRBV26 and TRBJ2-3; D not certain. The V and J ends lost 2 bases and 1 base respectively, with 7 bases between them. The germline CDR1 and CDR2 sequences are KGHPV and FQNQEV (reference sequence). The CDR3 runs to 14 residues. The CDR3 bases that were read are TGTGCCAGCAGTCTGCCGGCGGGTGCAGAAACGCTGTAT. Its translation: CASSLPAGAETLY. The CDR3 in its entirety is CASSLPAGAETLYF.

For this clone: Gene names are mouse gene names. The sequenced fragment ends 1 residue before the CDR3 boundary, so the rest is inferred from the germline J gene. The chain recombines TRBV23 with TRBJ2-7; the DNA was not compared with TRBD2, the D call given in the table. This CDR3 is built from 14 residues. From germline, CDR1 is KGHTA and CDR2 FQNQQP. CDR3 sequence: CSSSQGTGGYEQYF. The CDR3 bases that were read are TGCTCCAGCAGTCAAGGGACTGGGGGGTATGAACAGTAC.

By sample fraction, this clone is hyperexpanded (1% or more). Mouse gene names and germline throughout. From the germline J gene comes the end of the CDR3, since the read stops 1 residue before it. The chain has TRBV19 and TRBJ2-4, with 9 nucleotides matching TRBD2. The germline CDR1 and CDR2 sequences are FNHDT and SITEND (reference sequence). The CDR3 contains 16 residues. The V segment lost 2 bases and the J segment 0 bases; nucleotides outside the gene matches: 4. The CDR3 loop is CASSIGTGSSQNTLYF. CDR3 DNA (partial): TGTGCCAGCAGTATTGGGACTGGGTCTAGTCAAAACACCTTGTAC.

Notes on this clone: Gene and germline names: mouse. The read terminates 1 residue before the CDR3 end, so the remaining end is supplied by the germline J gene. The rearrangement uses TRBV26 and TRBJ1-1, with a possible D match to TRBD1 (5 bases). Trimming shortened V by 0 bases and J by 1 base, and 9 bases separated the two germline ends. CDR1 is KGHPV and CDR2 is FQNQEV in the germline V gene (reference sequence). The length of the CDR3 is 15 residues. The sequenced CDR3 bases are TGTGCCAGCAGTCTGTCTATCAGGGAAAACACAGAAGTCTTC. It translates to CASSLSIRENTEVF. The whole CDR3 protein is CASSLSIRENTEVFF.

Concerning this clone: Any gene name here is a mouse gene name. With the read ending 1 residue before the CDR3 end, the germline J gene is used to fill in that end. This chain joins TRBV12-1 and TRBJ2-7; D perhaps matches TRBD1 (5 bases). The CDR3 covers 13 residues. Germline V gives CDR1 SGHSN, CDR2 HYEKVE. V lost 0 bases and J 5 bases, leaving 10 bases between the germline ends. The sequenced CDR3 bases are TGTGCCAGCTCTCTCGTCAGGGAGGATGAACAGTAC. It yields the protein CASSLVREDEQY. The entire CDR3 reads CASSLVREDEQYF. Complete variable domain (other parts from reference TRBV12-1 and TRBJ2-7): DSGVVQSPRHIIKEKGGRSVLTCIPISGHSNVVWYQQTLGKELKFLIQHYEKVERDKGFLPSRFSVQQFDDYHSEMNMSALELEDSAMYFCASSLVREDEQYFGPGTRLTVL.

As to this clone: Gene names are the mouse ones. The read ends 1 residue before the CDR3 terminus; that terminus is restored from the germline J gene. The chain couples TRBV26 to TRBJ2-3; D perhaps matches TRBD1 (5 bases). Trimming took off 3 bases at V and 0 bases at J, with 13 bases between the two ends. Germline V gene lookup returns CDR1 KGHPV and CDR2 FQNQEV (reference sequence). This CDR3 is built from 16 residues. The CDR3 DNA, read in part, is TGTGCCAGCAGTCTCCGGACACGTCCTAGTGCAGAAACGCTGTAT. It encodes CASSLRTRPSAETLY. The entire CDR3 reads CASSLRTRPSAETLYF.

With regard to this clone: Gene names denote mouse genes. The read ends 1 residue before the CDR3 terminus; that terminus is restored from the germline J gene. This chain connects TRBV19 to TRBJ2-4; D gene unclear. Germline-derived CDR1 and CDR2 are FNHDT and SITEND (reference sequence). CDR3 length: 11 amino acids. V was clipped by 4 bases and J by 6 bases, with 6 bases between them. CDR3 sequence reads: CASSPENTLYF. The DNA read from the CDR3 is TGTGCCAGCAGTCCAGAGAACACCTTGTAC. Variable domain in full (rest from reference TRBV19 and TRBJ2-4): GGIITQTPKFLIGQEGQKLTLKCQQNFNHDTMYWYRQDSGKGLRLIYYSITENDLQKGDLSEGYDASREKKSSFSLTVTSAQKNEMAVFLCASSPENTLYFGAGTRLSVL.

This clone was picked up one time. Mouse gene names apply. Read data end 1 residue before the CDR3 end; the end is taken from the germline J gene. The chain uses TRBV13-1 and TRBJ1-3, with TRBD1 matching over 7 bases. CDR1 is NSHNY, CDR2 SYGAGN, per germline. The junction had 6 bases not matched to a gene; V was cut back by 3 bases and J by 9 bases. The CDR3 is 13 amino acids. Incomplete CDR3 DNA: TGTGCCAGCAGTGTCGACAGGGAAGGTACGCTCTAT. Translated, it gives CASSVDREGTLY. The entire CDR3 reads CASSVDREGTLYF.

As concerns this clone: Gene names follow the mouse nomenclature. The read terminates 1 residue ahead of where the CDR3 ends, so the germline J gene completes it. V and J are TRBV2 and TRBJ2-3; D is unresolved. The germline gives CDR1 LGHNA, CDR2 YSYQKL. V dropped 0 bases and J dropped 0 bases, with 7 bases sitting between them. CDR3 length equals 15 residues. CDR3 residues: CASSQDTTSAETLYF. The part of the CDR3 DNA that was read is TGTGCCAGCAGCCAAGATACAACTAGTGCAGAAACGCTGTAT.

The table lists this clone with a few counts. The gene symbols are mouse symbols. The read finishes 1 residue shy of the CDR3 end, and the germline J gene is used to complete it. The V call is TRBV31, the J call TRBJ2-1; the match to TRBD2 covers 8 bases. J gave up 2 bases and V 0 bases, and 0 bases lay outside the gene matches. The germline CDR1 and CDR2 sequences are GKSSPN and SITVG. The CDR3 spans 14 residues. This chain's CDR3 is CAWSLWGDYAEQFF. The CDR3 DNA, read in part, is TGTGCCTGGAGTCTCTGGGGGGACTATGCTGAGCAGTTC. Together with reference TRBV31 and TRBJ2-1, the CDR3 gives the full variable domain: AQTIHQWPVAEIKAVGSPLSLGCTIKGKSSPNLYWYWQATGGTLQQLFYSITVGQVESVVQLNLSASRPKDDQFILSTEKLLLSHSGFYLCAWSLWGDYAEQFFGPGTRLTVL.

This clone was detected once. Mouse gene names apply. The read stops 1 residue short of the end of the CDR3; the missing end is completed from the germline J gene. V and J are TRBV13-1 and TRBJ2-2, with unresolved D. Germline V lookup: CDR1 NSHNY, CDR2 SYGAGN. The CDR3 runs to 14 residues. Trimming pared 0 bases from V and 1 base from J, leaving 4 bases between. CDR3: CASSDVGNTGQLYF. CDR3 DNA, as far as it was read: TGTGCCAGCAGTGATGTGGGAAACACCGGGCAGCTCTAC.

This clone was found a few times. Mouse gene names apply. The missing CDR3 end, 1 residue past where the read stops, is filled in from the germline J gene. J is TRBJ2-1 and V is TRBV13-2, with 8 bases aligning to TRBD1. The CDR3 totals 15 residues. Trimming removed 0 bases from V and 6 bases from J; junction bases left unmatched: 5. The germline V gene encodes CDR1 NNHNN and CDR2 SYGAGS (reference sequence). The covered CDR3 bases are TGTGCCAGCGGTGATGAGCGGACAGGGCTTGCTGAGCAGTTC. Protein: CASGDERTGLAEQF. The whole CDR3 is CASGDERTGLAEQFF.

Note on this clone: Genes here carry mouse names. The read terminates 1 residue before the CDR3 end, so the remaining end is supplied by the germline J gene. The rearrangement uses TRBV13-2 and TRBJ2-5; 11 bases align to TRBD2. Trimming cost V 1 base and J 3 bases; bases outside gene matches: 4. The CDR3 sequence is 16 residues long. Germline V gene data show CDR1 as NNHNN and CDR2 as SYGAGS (reference sequence). The sequenced CDR3 bases are TGTGCCAGCGGTGATTACGACTGGGGGGGGCAAGACACCCAGTAC. Translated: CASGDYDWGGQDTQY. The full CDR3 sequence reads CASGDYDWGGQDTQYF.

As concerns this clone: Each gene name is a mouse one. With the read ending 1 residue before the CDR3 end, the germline J gene is used to fill in that end. The chain employs TRBV26 and TRBJ1-6; D gene uncertain. TRBJ1-6 is annotated as an ORF whose role is uncertain. Germline CDR1 is KGHPV and CDR2 is FQNQEV (reference sequence). With 4 bases removed from V and 0 bases from J, the gap between germline ends came to 4 bases. This CDR3 comprises 14 residues. The sequenced CDR3 bases are TGTGCCAGCAGTCGACATTCCTATAATTCGCCCCTCTAC. Its translation: CASSRHSYNSPLY. From start to end, the CDR3 is CASSRHSYNSPLYF.

This clone was seen more than once but under ten times. Gene and germline names: mouse. The sequence runs out 1 residue before the end of the CDR3; the remainder is reconstructed from the germline J gene. This sequence joins TRBV13-3 and TRBJ2-5, with TRBD2 identical over 7 bases. Trimming took 3 bases from V and 6 from J; bases not matched to a gene: 4. The CDR3 spans 13 residues. The germline CDR1 and CDR2 sequences are NNHDY and SYVADS. CDR3 in amino acids: CASSVGGWDTQYF. The sequenced CDR3 bases are TGTGCCAGCAGTGTGGGGGGATGGGACACCCAGTAC.

This clone was detected a few times. Mouse gene names apply. The CDR3 goes on 1 residue after the read ends, and that part is filled in from the germline J gene. This rearrangement joins TRBV29 to TRBJ1-1, with D possibly TRBD1 on 6 matching bases. Germline loops: CDR1 MSHET, CDR2 SYDVDS. V lost 5 bases to trimming and J lost 0 bases, with 10 bases between them. This CDR3 has 14 residues. The part of the CDR3 DNA that was read is TGTGCTAGCAGTCCCGGGACAACAAACACAGAAGTCTTC. It is translated as CASSPGTTNTEVF. The entire CDR3 is CASSPGTTNTEVFF.